This T cell receptor beta chain was found in a study of T cell changes during pregnancy in multiple sclerosis. Per germline, CDR1 GTSNPN and CDR2 SVGIG (reference sequence). The CDR3 is made up of 13 amino acids. J lost 11 bases, V lost 1 base, and 5 bases had no gene match. Libraries were prepared by immunoSEQ multiplex PCR; TCRdb keeps only in-frame clonotypes and omits some of them. The sample yields approximately 85,000 clones, approximately 93% seen once. The sample consisted of peripheral blood, taken in the first trimester of pregnancy. The chain recombines TRBV30 with TRBJ1-6, with 7 bases matching TRBD1. The origin of this receptor is a female donor with multiple sclerosis, enrolled in a pregnancy study. The CDR3 reads CAWSGQGGTPLHF. Here the CDR3 DNA reads TGTGCCTGGAGTGGACAGGGCGGGACACCCCTCCACTTT.